The sequence of this T cell receptor beta chain was determined in a study of monozygotic twins with inflammatory bowel disease. Study observations and caveats: Between concordant and discordant twins, repertoire similarity failed to differ, a result that limited power may explain. Evidence failed to back one strong IBD-linked signal or clonotype.

TCRdb re-called the 5' RACE reads and shows each CDR3 protein once, DNA omitted. Reported are about 160,000 distinct CDR3 sequences; the ten largest clones contain 2.4%. Whole blood, unsorted for T cells, was the source of total RNA. In the case of this clonotype: Its antigen is not identified.

Germline values: CDR1 SGHAT, CDR2 FQNNGV. The CDR3 is 15 amino acids. The V and J genes are TRBV11-2 and TRBJ1-1. The material sequenced was blood. The origin of this receptor is a human donor with ulcerative colitis or Crohn's disease, or a healthy co-twin of an affected twin (not recorded which). The CDR3 sequence: CASSLIRTRNTEAFF.